This T cell receptor (beta chain) is drawn from a study of shared clonotypes between healthy human individuals. Study results and limitations: Sample collection involved blood only; tissue repertoires are likely different.

Germline V lookup: CDR1 KGHSH, CDR2 LQKENI. The CDR3 runs to 16 residues. Between the trimmed V and J ends, which lost 1 base and 0 bases, there was a span of 12 bases. Comment on this clone: Its antigen is unidentified.

The assay was carried out at the deep level. TCRdb's copy holds only in-frame clones and misses some; the assay was immunoSEQ multiplex PCR. The table includes 2 million to 2.5 million clones, around 95% detected once. Sequencing used naive CD4+ T cells sorted from blood. Subset described: CD45RA+ positively selected. This clonotype was sampled from a man younger than 35 in good health. J is TRBJ1-2 and V is TRBV18, with D tentatively TRBD1 (6 bases). The CDR3 nucleotides are TGTGCCAGCTCACCACAGATGCCAGGGGCTAACTATGGCTACACCTTC. Its protein product is CASSPQMPGANYGYTF.